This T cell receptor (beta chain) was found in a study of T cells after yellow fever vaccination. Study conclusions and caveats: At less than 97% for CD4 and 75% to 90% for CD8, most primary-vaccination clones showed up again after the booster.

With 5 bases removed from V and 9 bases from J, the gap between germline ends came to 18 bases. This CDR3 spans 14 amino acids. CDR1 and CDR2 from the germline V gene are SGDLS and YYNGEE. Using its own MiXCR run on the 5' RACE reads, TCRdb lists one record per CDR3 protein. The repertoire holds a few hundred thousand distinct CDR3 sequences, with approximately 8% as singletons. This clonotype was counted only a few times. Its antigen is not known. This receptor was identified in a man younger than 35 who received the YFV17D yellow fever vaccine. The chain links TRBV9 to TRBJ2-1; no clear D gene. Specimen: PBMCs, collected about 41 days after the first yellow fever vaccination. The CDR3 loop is CASRPGQISGEQFF. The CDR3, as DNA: TGTGCCAGCAGACCGGGCCAGATATCGGGTGAGCAGTTCTTC.